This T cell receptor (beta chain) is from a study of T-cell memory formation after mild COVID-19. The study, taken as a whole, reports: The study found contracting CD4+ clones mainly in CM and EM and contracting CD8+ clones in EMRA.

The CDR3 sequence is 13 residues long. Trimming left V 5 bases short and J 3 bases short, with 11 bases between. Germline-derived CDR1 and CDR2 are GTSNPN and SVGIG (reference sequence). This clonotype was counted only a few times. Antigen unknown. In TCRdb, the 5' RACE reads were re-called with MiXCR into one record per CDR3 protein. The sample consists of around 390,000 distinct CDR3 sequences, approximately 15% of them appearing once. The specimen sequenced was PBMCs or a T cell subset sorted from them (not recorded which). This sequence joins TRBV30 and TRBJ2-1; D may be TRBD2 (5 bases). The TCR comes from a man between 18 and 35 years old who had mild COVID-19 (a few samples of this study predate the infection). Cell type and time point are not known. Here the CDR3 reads CAWGSGYYNEQFF. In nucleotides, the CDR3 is TGTGCCTGGGGAAGCGGCTACTACAATGAGCAGTTCTTC.